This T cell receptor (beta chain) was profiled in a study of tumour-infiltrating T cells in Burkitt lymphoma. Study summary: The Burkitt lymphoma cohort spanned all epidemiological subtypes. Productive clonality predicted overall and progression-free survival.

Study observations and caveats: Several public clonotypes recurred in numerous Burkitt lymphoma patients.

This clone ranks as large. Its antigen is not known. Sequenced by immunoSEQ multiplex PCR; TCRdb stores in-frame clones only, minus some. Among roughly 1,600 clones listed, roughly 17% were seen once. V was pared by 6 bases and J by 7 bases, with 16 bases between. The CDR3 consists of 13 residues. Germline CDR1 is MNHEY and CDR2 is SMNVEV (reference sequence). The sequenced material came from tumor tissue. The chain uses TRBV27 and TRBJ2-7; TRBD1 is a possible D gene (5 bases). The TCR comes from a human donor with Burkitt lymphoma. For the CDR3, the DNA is TGTGCCAGCAGCCAGGGCCCCGGTGGTGAGCAGTACTTC. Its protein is CASSQGPGGEQYF.